This T cell receptor beta chain emerged from a study of blood T cell repertoires in COVID-19. For the study at large: Spain, Italy and the United States supplied samples that represented acute and convalescent COVID-19.

This CDR3 is 15 amino acids long. V was clipped by 7 bases and J by 2 bases; unmatched bases: 10. Here immunoSEQ multiplex PCR was the method, and the copy in TCRdb shows in-frame clones only, minus some. This sample carries 300,000 to 350,000 clones, around 87% of them seen once, and the ten largest clones take roughly 6%. This sequence was found in a woman between 45 and 60 years old with COVID-19, enrolled during active disease. The sample comprised peripheral blood. This chain joins TRBV5-3 and TRBJ2-7; 9 bases line up with TRBD2. TRBV5-3 is recorded as an ORF, its role being uncertain. CDR3 nucleotides: TGTGCCAGACGACTTCTAGCGGGACGAACCTACGAGCAGTACTTC. Translated: CARRLLAGRTYEQYF.